This T cell receptor beta chain came from a study of shared clonotypes between healthy human individuals. Naive CD8 cells, CD45RO-negative and positively selected for CCR7, excluded terminally differentiated effector memory CD45RA+ cells. The CDR3 is 16 residues long. Only in-frame clones appear in the TCRdb table, and some are missing; sequencing was by immunoSEQ multiplex PCR. The data hold about 2 million clones, with approximately 95% observed a single time. The clonotype comes from a man between 18 and 29 years old in good health. The material sequenced was naive CD8+ T cells sorted from blood. The rearrangement links TRBV21-1 to TRBJ2-7. TRBV21-1 is marked as a pseudogene. CDR3 coding DNA: TGTGCCAGCAGCAAAGAAGGCGGCCGGGGCGGCAACGAGCAGTACTTC. It is translated as CASSKEGGRGGNEQYF.